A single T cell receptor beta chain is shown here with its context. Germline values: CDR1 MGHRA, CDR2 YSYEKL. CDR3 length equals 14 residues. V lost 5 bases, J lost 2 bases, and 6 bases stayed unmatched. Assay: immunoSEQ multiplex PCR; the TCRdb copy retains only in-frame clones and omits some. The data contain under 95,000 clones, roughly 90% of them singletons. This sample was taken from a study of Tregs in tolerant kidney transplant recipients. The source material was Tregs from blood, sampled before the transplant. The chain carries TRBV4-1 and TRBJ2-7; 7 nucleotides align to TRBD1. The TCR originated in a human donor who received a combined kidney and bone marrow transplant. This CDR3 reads CASSESQGPYEQYF. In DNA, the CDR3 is TGCGCCAGCAGCGAATCACAGGGGCCCTACGAGCAGTACTTC.